The 9 T cell receptor beta chains given below trace back to one sample, sequenced in a study of blood T cell repertoires in COVID-19. Some clones are missing from TCRdb's copy, which holds only in-frame ones; the method was immunoSEQ multiplex PCR. The sample yields about 50,000 clones, more than 75% seen once. The sample taken for sequencing was peripheral blood. These receptors were obtained from a woman in her sixties or seventies with acute or convalescent COVID-19.

In DNA, the CDR3 is TGCGCCAGCAGCTTGTCCATGACTAGCGCCGGTGAGCAGTTCTTC. Its translation is CASSLSMTSAGEQFF. The genes are TRBV5-1 and TRBJ2-1; TRBD2 matches at 8 bases. The V segment lost 1 base and the J segment 9 bases; nucleotides outside the gene matches: 9. Per germline, CDR1 SGHRS and CDR2 YFSETQ. The CDR3 loop spans 15 amino acids. The full variable domain, in which reference TRBV5-1 and TRBJ2-1 provide the parts outside the CDR3, is KAGVTQTPRYLIKTRGQQVTLSCSPISGHRSVSWYQQTPGQGLQFLFEYFSETQRNKGNFPGRFSGRQFSNSRSEMNVSTLELGDSALYLCASSLSMTSAGEQFFGPGTRLTVL.

Note on this clone: Mismatch with germline at one junction end may stem from a read error. J is TRBJ2-5 and V is TRBV7-7, with TRBD2 identical over 7 bases. The CDR3 has 15 residues. Germline lookup yields CDR1 SSHAT and CDR2 FNYEAQ (reference sequence). CDR3 coding DNA: TGTGCTAGCAGCTTAGGGAGCGGGGAGGGAGAGACCCAGTACTTC. Its translation is CASSLGSGEGETQYF. Full variable domain (rest looked up from reference TRBV7-7 and TRBJ2-5): GAGVSQSPRYKVTKRGQDVTLRCDPISSHATLYWYQQALGQGPEFLTYFNYEAQPDKSGLPSDRFSAERPEGSISTLTIQRTEQRDSAMYRCASSLGSGEGETQYFGPGTRLLVL.

The chain combines TRBV5-1 with TRBJ1-2; weak D call: TRBD1 (5 bases). Trimming took 2 bases from V and 3 from J, leaving 8 bases between them. The germline V gene has CDR1 SGHRS and CDR2 YFSETQ. The CDR3 covers 13 residues. CDR3 bases: TGCGCCAGCAGCTTCGGGACTCACTATGGCTACACCTTC. Translated: CASSFGTHYGYTF. The full variable domain, in which reference TRBV5-1 and TRBJ1-2 provide the parts outside the CDR3, is KAGVTQTPRYLIKTRGQQVTLSCSPISGHRSVSWYQQTPGQGLQFLFEYFSETQRNKGNFPGRFSGRQFSNSRSEMNVSTLELGDSALYLCASSFGTHYGYTFGSGTRLTVV.

The chain carries TRBV6-6 and TRBJ2-2; D uncertain. Between the trimmed V and J ends, which lost 0 bases and 0 bases, there was a span of 8 bases. The CDR3 loop spans 16 amino acids. The germline V gene encodes CDR1 MNHNY and CDR2 SVGAGI (reference sequence). The CDR3 DNA sequence: TGTGCCAGCAGTTACTCTGGGCCGGCGAACACCGGGGAGCTGTTTTTT. This encodes CASSYSGPANTGELFF.

This rearrangement joins TRBV19 to TRBJ2-2; the match to TRBD2 covers 8 bases. From germline, CDR1 is LNHDA and CDR2 SQIVND (reference sequence). V was clipped by 6 bases and J by 0 bases; unmatched bases: 12. CDR3 length equals 18 residues. The CDR3 region is CASSTTFGLAANTGELFF. DNA of the CDR3: TGTGCCAGTAGCACTACATTCGGACTAGCCGCGAACACCGGGGAGCTGTTTTTT.

In nucleotides, the CDR3 is TGTGCCACCTCGGGACTAGCGACGCAAGAGACCCAGTACTTC. Amino acids: CATSGLATQETQYF. V gene TRBV10-3 combines with J gene TRBJ2-5, with TRBD2 matching over 10 bases. This CDR3 is 14 amino acids long. Unmatched junction bases numbered 7, after V lost 10 bases and J lost 2 bases. The germline V gene has CDR1 ENHRY and CDR2 SYGVKD.

J is TRBJ2-7 and V is TRBV27; TRBD2 matches at 7 bases. Germline V gene lookup returns CDR1 MNHEY and CDR2 SMNVEV (reference sequence). This CDR3 contains 14 residues. With V trimmed by 4 bases and J by 2 bases, 5 bases remained unmatched. The CDR3 here is CASSSRGGPYEQYF. DNA of the CDR3: TGTGCCAGCAGTTCCCGGGGAGGGCCCTACGAGCAGTACTTC.

The chain is built from TRBV5-4 and TRBJ2-5, with D tentatively TRBD2 (5 bases). CDR3 size: 15 residues. CDR1 is SGHNT, CDR2 YYREEE, per germline (reference sequence). Trimming cost V 4 bases and J 0 bases, with 13 bases left between them. CDR3 in amino acids: CASSHARRYQETQYF. CDR3 DNA sequence: TGTGCCAGCAGCCACGCCAGGAGGTACCAAGAGACCCAGTACTTC.

This clone has just a few counts. The chain employs TRBV7-8 and TRBJ2-7; TRBD2 agrees at 14 bases. Germline CDR1 SGHVS, CDR2 FQNEAQ. V gave up 5 bases and J gave up 7 bases; unmatched junction bases: 13. The CDR3 consists of 17 residues. CDR3 DNA sequence: TGTGCCAGCAGCGGGAGGACTAGCGGGAGGCAGCGAGGTGAGCAGTACTTC. This translates into CASSGRTSGRQRGEQYF. Based on the CDR3 plus reference TRBV7-8 and TRBJ2-7, the full variable domain is GAGVSQSPRYKVAKRGQDVALRCDPISGHVSLFWYQQALGQGPEFLTYFQNEAQLDKSGLPSDRFFAERPEGSVSTLKIQRTQQEDSAVYLCASSGRTSGRQRGEQYFGPGTRLTVT.